Shown below are 11 T cell receptor beta chains from a single sample sequenced in a study of neoadjuvant anti-PD-1 for oral cavity cancer (dated by TCRdb to about 2021). Explained via the paper, the time point label denotes: before neoadjuvant nivolumab. The method was the immunoSEQ multiplex PCR assay. The table comes from immuneACCESS by way of TCRdb, which keeps in-frame sequences with V and J called. Part of the clones is missing from these tables; in studies checked, under half for an unresolved V gene and the rest for unknown reasons. The sample profile shows approximately 72,000 clones; about 86% of them were found once. Of the sample, roughly 3.4% falls within the top ten clones. Sequencing used PBMCs, obtained before nivolumab (anti-PD-1) treatment. These receptors were collected from a person between 40 and 80 years old with oral cavity squamous cell carcinoma.

This clone occurred a few times. The chain links TRBV10-3 to TRBJ2-2, with TRBD2 as a possible D gene (5 bases). In germline, CDR1 is ENHRY, CDR2 SYGVKD. V gave up 3 bases and J gave up 4 bases, with 9 bases separating them. This CDR3 has 14 amino acids. This CDR3 is CAISDFEGTGELFF. The CDR3 region has the DNA TGTGCCATCAGTGACTTTGAGGGCACCGGGGAGCTGTTTTTT.

The chain joins TRBV4-1 to TRBJ1-5; D is unresolved. CDR1 and CDR2 (germline): MGHRA, YSYEKL. The CDR3 loop spans 13 amino acids. V lost 4 bases to trimming and J lost 5 bases, with 9 bases between them. The chain's CDR3 is CASSRLQYQPQHF. The CDR3, as DNA: TGCGCCAGCAGCCGCCTCCAGTATCAGCCCCAGCATTTT.

About this clone: An end of the junction differs from the germline gene, which may be a read error. The V and J genes are TRBV20-1 and TRBJ2-7; the D is unclear. The CDR3 has 9 residues. Germline lookup yields CDR1 DFQATT and CDR2 SNEGSKA (reference sequence). The CDR3 DNA reads as TGCAGTGCTTCCTTCGAGCAGTACTTC. Translation: CSASFEQYF.

The chain combines TRBV7-2 with TRBJ2-3, with D maybe TRBD1 (5 bases). Germline V gene lookup returns CDR1 SGHTA and CDR2 FQGNSA. The V end was cut by 1 base, the J end by 4 bases, with 9 bases between. CDR3 length: 14 residues. DNA of the CDR3: TGTGCCAGCAGCTTAGTATCAGGGTCAGATACGCAGTATTTT. Translation gives CASSLVSGSDTQYF.

The rearrangement uses TRBV6-1 and TRBJ1-2; D perhaps matches TRBD1 (6 bases). The CDR3 has 13 amino acids. In germline, CDR1 is MNHNS, CDR2 SASEGT. The V gene lost 5 bases and the J gene lost 8 bases, with 15 bases spanning the gap. In nucleotides, the CDR3 is TGTGCCAGCAGTCCCGGGGGCGGGAGAGGCTACACCTTC. It codes for CASSPGGGRGYTF.

V is TRBV7-2 and J is TRBJ1-1; no clear D. The germline CDR1 and CDR2 sequences are SGHTA and FQGNSA. The CDR3 has 19 amino acids. Trimming left V 6 bases short and J 0 bases short, with 26 bases between. CDR3: CASSLGRSVVARMNTEAFF. For the CDR3, the DNA is TGTGCCAGCAGTCTAGGGAGGTCAGTCGTAGCCCGCATGAACACTGAAGCTTTCTTT.

This clone was detected only a few times. The rearrangement links TRBV6-1 to TRBJ1-2, with D uncertain. This CDR3 region has 13 residues. The germline CDR1 and CDR2 sequences are MNHNS and SASEGT. V was pared by 6 bases and J by 5 bases, with 13 bases between. CDR3 sequence: CASRVRVAYGYTF. The DNA for the CDR3 is TGTGCCAGCAGGGTGAGGGTCGCGTATGGCTACACCTTC.

This rearrangement joins TRBV19 to TRBJ1-5; TRBD1 is a possible D gene (6 bases). Germline assignment: CDR1 LNHDA and CDR2 SQIVND (reference sequence). V was shortened by 3 bases and J by 7 bases, with 13 bases between the two germline ends. This CDR3 has 14 residues. The CDR3 spells CASSIGGSRQPQHF. The CDR3 region has the DNA TGTGCCAGTAGTATCGGGGGCAGTCGACAGCCCCAGCATTTT.

This clone came up a few times. The chain couples TRBV6-5 to TRBJ1-2; no clear D. CDR1 is MNHEY, CDR2 SVGAGI, per germline. The CDR3 is made up of 12 amino acids. V lost 5 bases and J 0 bases, leaving 4 bases between the germline ends. This CDR3 reads CASSTTNYGYTF. The CDR3 bases are TGTGCCAGCAGTACAACTAACTATGGCTACACCTTC.

V gene TRBV11-2 combines with J gene TRBJ1-2; D might be TRBD1 (6 bases). V was clipped by 2 bases and J by 5 bases, with 18 bases between them. This CDR3 spans 16 amino acids. CDR1 is SGHAT, CDR2 FQNNGV, per germline. CDR3 protein: CASSLFLGGDDYGYTF. The CDR3 DNA reads as TGTGCCAGCAGCTTATTTCTGGGGGGCGACGATTATGGCTACACCTTC.

This clone was picked up one time. The gene calls are TRBV5-6 and TRBJ2-3; TRBD1 matches at 8 bases. Germline V CDR1 and CDR2: SGHDT, YYEEEE. With 4 bases clipped from V and 3 bases from J, the junction kept 13 bases outside the gene matches. The CDR3 is 17 residues long. The CDR3 sequence: CASSGKTGGFRTDTQYF. For the CDR3, the DNA is TGTGCCAGCAGCGGAAAAACAGGGGGGTTTCGGACAGATACGCAGTATTTT.